This entry lists 15 T cell receptor beta chains sequenced from one sample in a study of blood T cells in healthy people across ages. Using a J-beta primer mix together with a sample-barcoded 5' primer, a second PCR was run for roughly 7 to 11 cycles. TCRdb reprocessed the 5' RACE reads with MiXCR, giving one entry per CDR3 protein. The sample comprises 1.5 million to 2 million distinct CDR3 sequences, 40% to 55% of which are singletons, and roughly 2.1% rests with the top ten. Sequencing was done on a sample of blood. The receptors originated from a middle-aged woman in good health.

The rearrangement joins TRBV7-9 to TRBJ1-2, with TRBD1 identical over 8 bases. Germline V gene lookup returns CDR1 SEHNR and CDR2 FQNEAQ (reference sequence). This CDR3 has 15 residues. The V segment lost 5 bases and the J segment 7 bases; nucleotides outside the gene matches: 12. The CDR3 DNA follows: TGTGCCAGCAGCCCCGGCCAGGGGGCTGATGGTGGCTACACCTTC. It encodes CASSPGQGADGGYTF.

The chain links TRBV12-3 or TRBV12-4 to TRBJ2-1; D is undetermined. The CDR3 spans 15 residues. V lost 5 bases, J lost 10 bases, and 21 bases lay in between. CDR3 amino acids: CASSPATGSPYEQFF. CDR3 in DNA: TGTGCCAGCAGTCCCGCGACCGGGTCCCCCTACGAGCAGTTCTTC.

The rearrangement joins TRBV13 to TRBJ2-1, with D perhaps matching TRBD1 or TRBD2 (5 bases each). Trimming removed 8 bases at V and 9 bases at J, with 14 bases between. The CDR3 runs to 12 residues. The germline gives CDR1 PRHDT, CDR2 FYEKMQ (reference sequence). The CDR3 protein is CASGDGGVEQFF. In nucleotides, the CDR3 is TGTGCCAGCGGGGATGGGGGAGTTGAGCAGTTCTTC.

This clonotype was recorded once. Given the absence of the conserved phenylalanine or tryptophan at the CDR3 end, a read error is likely. This chain links TRBV6-2 or TRBV6-3 with TRBJ2-5, with 7 bases lining up with TRBD1. The trim removed 2 bases at V and 3 bases at J, leaving 6 bases unmatched. The CDR3 consists of 15 residues. Germline values: CDR1 MNHEY, CDR2 SVGEGT. DNA for the CDR3: TGTGCCAGCAGTTACGTCGGGACAGTGAAAGAGACCCAGTACTTA. This encodes CASSYVGTVKETQYL.

The V call is TRBV12-3 or TRBV12-4, the J call TRBJ1-2, with 7 nucleotides matching TRBD1. Trimming took 5 bases from V and 6 from J; bases not matched to a gene: 6. There are 13 residues in the CDR3. For the CDR3, the DNA is TGTGCCAGCAGTGTCGCGACAGGGCATGGCTACACCTTC. This sequence encodes CASSVATGHGYTF.

This clonotype was recorded a few times. A read error may explain this, as a much larger clone is one base away. The rearrangement joins TRBV7-2 to TRBJ2-1; D is perhaps TRBD1 or TRBD2 (6 bases each). The J call is doubtful: the DNA matches TRBJ2-7 better. CDR3 length equals 15 residues. Germline-derived CDR1 and CDR2 are SGHTA and FQGNSA. Here the CDR3 DNA reads TGTGCCAGCGCGATCGTAGGGGGGTACTACAATGAGCAGTACTTC. This codes for CASAIVGGYYNEQYF.

This chain connects TRBV14 to TRBJ2-5; D is tentatively TRBD1 or TRBD2 (5 bases each). Trimming shortened V by 0 bases and J by 5 bases, and 16 bases separated the two germline ends. The CDR3 runs 16 residues. Germline V gene data show CDR1 as SGHDN and CDR2 as FVKESK. This CDR3 is CASSQDRVWGTETQYF. DNA for the CDR3: TGTGCCAGCAGCCAAGATCGAGTCTGGGGGACCGAGACCCAGTACTTC.

The CDR3: CSARFRAGKFQETQFF. CDR3 sequence (DNA): TGCAGTGCTAGGTTTCGAGCGGGGAAGTTCCAAGAGACCCAGTTCTTC. The rearrangement uses TRBV20-1 and TRBJ2-5; 7 bases map to TRBD2. The better agreement between TRBJ2-1 and the DNA end casts doubt on the J call. There are 16 residues in the CDR3. Germline V gene data show CDR1 as DFQATT and CDR2 as SNEGSKA (reference sequence).

CDR3 sequence: CASSKGLFNQPQHF. The DNA for the CDR3 is TGTGCCAGCAGCAAGGGTCTGTTCAATCAGCCCCAGCATTTT. The chain has TRBV21-1 and TRBJ1-5. TRBV21-1 represents a pseudogene. The CDR3 spans 14 residues.

This clonotype was observed a single time. The chain uses TRBV15 and TRBJ2-3; no reliable D call. Trimming took 0 bases from V and 2 from J, leaving 15 bases between them. CDR1 is LNHNV and CDR2 is YYDKDF in the germline V gene (reference sequence). CDR3 length: 17 amino acids. The CDR3 bases are TGTGCCACCAGCAGAGATTGGGTGGGAAAAGTCACAGATACGCAGTATTTT. Translated, it gives CATSRDWVGKVTDTQYF.

As to this clonotype: This may be a read error: a much more frequent sequence differs by one nucleotide. V usage is TRBV7-2 and J usage is TRBJ1-6; TRBD1 matches at 11 bases. Per the germline V gene, CDR1 is SGHTA and CDR2 is FQGNSA. The CDR3 is 15 residues long. The CDR3 nucleotides read TGTGCCGGCAGCTTAGAGAGGACAGGGGGCTCACCCCTCCACTTT. Translating it yields CAGSLERTGGSPLHF.

The gene calls are TRBV12-3 or TRBV12-4 and TRBJ2-1; a weak D match, TRBD1 (5 bases). The V end lost 6 bases, the J end lost 12 bases, and 15 bases lay between the germline ends. The CDR3 spans 12 residues. CDR3: CASRETGYTQFF. The CDR3, as DNA: TGTGCCAGCAGAGAAACAGGTTACACGCAGTTCTTC.

This chain links TRBV5-1 with TRBJ1-1; a possible D gene is TRBD1 (6 bases). Trimming removed 0 bases from V and 5 bases from J, with 8 bases in between. The CDR3 loop spans 13 amino acids. CDR1 and CDR2 (germline): SGHRS, YFSETQ. This CDR3 is CASSLAGQTEAFF. The CDR3, as DNA: TGCGCCAGCAGCTTGGCCGGACAGACTGAAGCTTTCTTT.

This clonotype was observed a few times. V gene TRBV29-1 combines with J gene TRBJ2-1, with TRBD1 identical over 8 bases. From germline, CDR1 is SQVTM and CDR2 ANQGSEA. This CDR3 is built from 13 residues. Trimming cost V 0 bases and J 15 bases; bases outside gene matches: 10. The CDR3 reads CSVEETGDRGRFF. The CDR3 DNA is TGCAGCGTTGAAGAGACTGGCGACAGGGGCCGGTTCTTC.

The gene calls are TRBV10-2 and TRBJ2-1; D possibly corresponds to TRBD1 (6 bases). This CDR3 is built from 15 residues. CDR1 WSHSY and CDR2 SAAADI come from the germline V gene. Trimming took off 6 bases at V and 8 bases at J, with 20 bases between the two ends. This chain's CDR3 is CASRGFDRNGDEQFF. The CDR3, as DNA: TGCGCCAGCAGGGGCTTTGACAGGAATGGGGATGAGCAGTTCTTC.